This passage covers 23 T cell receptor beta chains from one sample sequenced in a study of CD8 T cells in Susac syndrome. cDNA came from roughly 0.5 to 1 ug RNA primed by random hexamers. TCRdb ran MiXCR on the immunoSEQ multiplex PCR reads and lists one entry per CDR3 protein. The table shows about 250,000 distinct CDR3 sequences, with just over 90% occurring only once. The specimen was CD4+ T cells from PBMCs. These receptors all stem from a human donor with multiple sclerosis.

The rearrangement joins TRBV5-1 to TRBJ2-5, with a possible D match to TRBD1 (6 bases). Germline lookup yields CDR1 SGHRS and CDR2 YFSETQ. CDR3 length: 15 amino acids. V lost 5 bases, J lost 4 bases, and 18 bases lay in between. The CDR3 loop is CASRETGNLGETQYF. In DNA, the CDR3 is TGCGCCAGCAGAGAAACAGGGAATTTGGGAGAGACCCAGTACTTC.

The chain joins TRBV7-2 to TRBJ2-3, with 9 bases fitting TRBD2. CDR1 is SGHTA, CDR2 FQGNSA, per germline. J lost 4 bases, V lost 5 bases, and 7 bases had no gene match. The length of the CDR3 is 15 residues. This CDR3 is CASSPGAGGPDTQYF. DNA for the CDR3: TGTGCCAGCAGCCCAGGGGCGGGGGGGCCAGATACGCAGTATTTT.

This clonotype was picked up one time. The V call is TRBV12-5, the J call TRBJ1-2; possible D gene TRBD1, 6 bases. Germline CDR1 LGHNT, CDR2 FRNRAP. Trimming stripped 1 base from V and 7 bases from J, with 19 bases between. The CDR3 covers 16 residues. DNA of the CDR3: TGTGCTAGTGGTTTGGACGACAGGCGTAGGCCTTCTGGCTACACCTTC. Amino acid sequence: CASGLDDRRRPSGYTF.

The CDR3 is CASSSTPGTANTEAFF. In DNA form, the CDR3 reads TGTGCCAGCAGCTCAACCCCCGGGACAGCGAACACTGAAGCTTTCTTT. This chain joins TRBV5-5 and TRBJ1-1; 7 bases agree with TRBD1. The CDR3 has 16 residues. After removal of 3 bases from V and 1 base from J, the junction contained 9 bases not matched to a gene. Looked up from germline, CDR1 is SGHKS and CDR2 is YYEKEE (reference sequence).

CDR3 sequence: CSATAPGANVLTF. In DNA form, the CDR3 reads TGCAGCGCCACCGCTCCTGGGGCCAACGTCCTGACTTTC. V and J are TRBV29-1 and TRBJ2-6, with no clear D. The CDR3 consists of 13 residues. CDR1 and CDR2 (germline): SQVTM, ANQGSEA. V shed 7 bases and J shed 2 bases, with 9 bases lying between them.

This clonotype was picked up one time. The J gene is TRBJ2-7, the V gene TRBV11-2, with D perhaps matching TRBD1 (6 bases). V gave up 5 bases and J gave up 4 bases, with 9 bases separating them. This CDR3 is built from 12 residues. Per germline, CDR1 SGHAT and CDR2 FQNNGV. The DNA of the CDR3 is TGTGCCAGCAGCCGGACAGAGTACGAGCAGTACTTC. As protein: CASSRTEYEQYF.

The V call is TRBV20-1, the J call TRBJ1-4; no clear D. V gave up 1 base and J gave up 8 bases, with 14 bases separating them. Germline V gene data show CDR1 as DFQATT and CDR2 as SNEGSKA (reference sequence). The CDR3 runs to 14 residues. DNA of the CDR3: TGCAGTGCTAGAGCGGAAAGGGTCGGGGAAAAACTGTTTTTT. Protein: CSARAERVGEKLFF.

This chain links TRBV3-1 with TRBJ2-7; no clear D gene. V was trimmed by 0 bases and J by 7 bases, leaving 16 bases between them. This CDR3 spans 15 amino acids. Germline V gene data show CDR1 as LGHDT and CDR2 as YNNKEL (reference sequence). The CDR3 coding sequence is TGTGCCAGCAGCCAAGAAGGGTCAGCCCCGAAGGAGCAGTACTTC. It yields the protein CASSQEGSAPKEQYF.

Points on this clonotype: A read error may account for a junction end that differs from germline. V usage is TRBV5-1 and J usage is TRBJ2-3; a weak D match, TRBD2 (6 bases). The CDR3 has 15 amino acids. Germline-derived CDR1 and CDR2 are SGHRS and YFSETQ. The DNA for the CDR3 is TGTGCCAGCAGCTTAGTGGCGGGGAGCACAGATACGCAGTATTTT. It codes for CASSLVAGSTDTQYF.

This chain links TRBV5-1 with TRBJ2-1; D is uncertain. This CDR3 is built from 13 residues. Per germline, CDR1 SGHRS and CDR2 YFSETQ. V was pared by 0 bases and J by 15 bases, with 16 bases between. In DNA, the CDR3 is TGCGCCAGCAGCTTGGCCGGCCGTAGCTCCGTGTTCTTC. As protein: CASSLAGRSSVFF.

The CDR3 here is CASSQGPRGTSFGEQFF. DNA for the CDR3: TGTGCCAGCAGCCAAGGACCCCGAGGGACTAGCTTCGGTGAGCAGTTCTTC. The rearrangement links TRBV3-1 to TRBJ2-1, with 9 positions matching TRBD2. The germline CDR1 and CDR2 sequences are LGHDT and YNNKEL (reference sequence). CDR3 length: 17 residues. The V segment lost 1 base and the J segment 9 bases; nucleotides outside the gene matches: 13.

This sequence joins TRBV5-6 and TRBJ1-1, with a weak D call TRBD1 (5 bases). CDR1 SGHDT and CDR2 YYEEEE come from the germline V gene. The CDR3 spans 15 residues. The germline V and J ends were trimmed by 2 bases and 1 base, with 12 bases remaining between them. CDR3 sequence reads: CASSFFDSGNTEAFF. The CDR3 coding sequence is TGTGCCAGCAGCTTTTTCGACAGTGGGAACACTGAAGCTTTCTTT.

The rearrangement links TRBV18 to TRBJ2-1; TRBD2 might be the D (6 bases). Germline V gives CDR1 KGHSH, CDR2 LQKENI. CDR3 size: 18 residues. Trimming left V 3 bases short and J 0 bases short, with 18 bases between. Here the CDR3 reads CASSPRELGLSSYNEQFF. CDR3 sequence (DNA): TGTGCCAGCTCACCCCGGGAGCTCGGATTGAGCTCCTACAATGAGCAGTTCTTC.

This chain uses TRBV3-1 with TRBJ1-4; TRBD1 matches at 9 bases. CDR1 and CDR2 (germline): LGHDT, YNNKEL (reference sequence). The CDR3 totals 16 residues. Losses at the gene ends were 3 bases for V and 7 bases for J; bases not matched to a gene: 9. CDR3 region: CASSQKQGALSEKLFF. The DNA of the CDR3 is TGTGCCAGCAGCCAGAAACAGGGGGCGCTTTCTGAAAAACTGTTTTTT.

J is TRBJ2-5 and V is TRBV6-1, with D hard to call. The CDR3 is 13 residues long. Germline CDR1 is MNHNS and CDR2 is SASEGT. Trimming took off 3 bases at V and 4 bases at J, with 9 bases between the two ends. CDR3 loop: CASSDGFGETQYF. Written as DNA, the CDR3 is TGTGCCAGCAGTGACGGGTTCGGAGAGACCCAGTACTTC.

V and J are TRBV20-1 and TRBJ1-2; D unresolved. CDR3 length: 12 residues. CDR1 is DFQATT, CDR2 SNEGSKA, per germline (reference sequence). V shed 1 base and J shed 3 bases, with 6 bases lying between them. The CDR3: CSARVSHYGYTF. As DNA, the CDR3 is TGCAGTGCTAGAGTATCTCACTATGGCTACACCTTC.

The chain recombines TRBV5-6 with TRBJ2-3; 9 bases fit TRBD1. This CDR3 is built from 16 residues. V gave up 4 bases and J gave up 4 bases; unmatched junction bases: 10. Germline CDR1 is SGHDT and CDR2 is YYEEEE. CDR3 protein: CASSATGTGRADTQYF. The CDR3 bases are TGTGCCAGCAGCGCAACCGGGACAGGGAGGGCAGATACGCAGTATTTT.

This CDR3 is CSASPGSGNQPQHF. The CDR3, as DNA: TGCAGTGCTAGCCCCGGGAGCGGCAATCAGCCCCAGCATTTT. This sequence joins TRBV20-1 and TRBJ1-5; D remains ambiguous. Trimming took 3 bases from V and 2 from J, leaving 11 bases between them. Germline lookup yields CDR1 DFQATT and CDR2 SNEGSKA (reference sequence). The CDR3 is 14 residues long.

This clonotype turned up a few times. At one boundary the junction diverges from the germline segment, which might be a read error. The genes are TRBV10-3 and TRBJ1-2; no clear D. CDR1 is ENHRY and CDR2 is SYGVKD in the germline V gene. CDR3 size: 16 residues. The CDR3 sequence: CAISESYGEFDYGYTF. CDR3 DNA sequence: TGTGCTATCAGTGAGTCTTACGGGGAGTTTGACTATGGCTACACCTTC.

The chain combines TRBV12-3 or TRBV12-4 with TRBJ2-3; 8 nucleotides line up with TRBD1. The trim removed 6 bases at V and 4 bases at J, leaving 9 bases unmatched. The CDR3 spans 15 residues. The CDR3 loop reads CASSKGQGAADTQYF. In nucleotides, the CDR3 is TGTGCCAGCAGCAAAGGGCAGGGGGCTGCAGATACGCAGTATTTT.

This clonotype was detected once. CDR3 protein: CASSLTGAEETQYF. For the CDR3, the DNA is TGCGCCAGCAGCTTGACAGGGGCGGAGGAGACCCAGTACTTC. The chain links TRBV5-1 to TRBJ2-5; 7 nucleotides align to TRBD1. Germline CDR1 and CDR2: SGHRS and YFSETQ. Trimming cost V 1 base and J 5 bases; bases outside gene matches: 5. This CDR3 spans 14 amino acids.

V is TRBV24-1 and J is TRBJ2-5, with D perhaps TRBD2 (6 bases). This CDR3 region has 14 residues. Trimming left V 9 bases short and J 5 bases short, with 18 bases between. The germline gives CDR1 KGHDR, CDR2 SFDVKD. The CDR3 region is CATGEAASWETQYF. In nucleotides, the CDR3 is TGTGCCACCGGGGAGGCAGCCTCGTGGGAGACCCAGTACTTC.

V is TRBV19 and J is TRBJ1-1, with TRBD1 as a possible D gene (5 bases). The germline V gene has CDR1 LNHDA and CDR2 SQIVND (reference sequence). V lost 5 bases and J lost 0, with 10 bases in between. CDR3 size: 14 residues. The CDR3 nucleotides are TGTGCCAGTAGTCCGACAGATTTGAACACTGAAGCTTTCTTT. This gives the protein CASSPTDLNTEAFF.